This T cell receptor (beta chain) originates from a study of beta chain features in type 1 diabetes (dated 2018 in TCRdb). For the study in its entirety: Mean age, gender distribution, total cell number and subset yield were not different between patients and healthy donors. A total of 107,917,701 sorted cells were examined across all samples, and a strong correlation was observed between cell number per subset and RNA yield. The study compared TCRB repertoires of sorted circulating CD4+ T cell subsets between recently diagnosed type 1 diabetes patients and matched healthy donors. Regulatory and stem cell-like memory subsets were isolated from only 8 patients and about eight healthy donors, whereas naive and central memory subsets came from all 30 or so donors.

The High Capacity cDNA Reverse Transcription Kit was used to reverse transcribe all of the isolated RNA, meaning that expressed TCRB transcripts were what got sequenced. Deep immunoSEQ sequencing was performed on naive, central memory and regulatory T cell samples, with an average of about 3.6 million total reads per sample. Sorted cells were lysed in RLT buffer and RNA was extracted with DNase-treated RNeasy Micro or Mini kits, depending on cell number. To prevent cross-contamination, each cell subset was processed individually, whereas patient and healthy donor samples were processed jointly. Using the immunoSEQ multiplex PCR, TCRB sequences were amplified from cDNA into 87-bp fragments spanning the CDR3 region. The amplicons were sequenced using the Illumina HiSeq platform. In the paper's pipeline: PCR bias was corrected computationally using synthetic template baselines, and reads within Hamming distance 2 were collapsed, with unmergeable singletons discarded. Reads were aligned against IMGT so that V, D and J genes, CDR3 length and insertions or deletions at six rearrangement sites could be assigned. Within each subset, clonotype counts were normalized to sorted cell number, after which true diversity and Gini coefficients were computed with the tcR R package. Repertoire sharing was quantified using the overlap coefficient calculated on TCRB nucleotide sequences. Out-of-frame TCRB sequences from naive cells were analyzed to stand in for the pre-selection repertoire. TCRdb provides this immuneACCESS table in a form limited to in-frame rearrangements. Some clones are lacking; in checked studies, under half of them reflect an unresolved V gene, and why the rest are absent is not known. The DNA gave D and trimming, while V, J and clone size come from that table. Here the sample has roughly 340,000 clones; around 12% occur a single time. The ten largest account for about 0.01% of the sample.

With regard to this clone: This receptor's antigen is unknown. No base quality information exists; no much larger clone differs at one position.

The germline V gene encodes CDR1 SGHNT and CDR2 YYREEE (reference sequence). Between the V and J ends, shortened by 6 bases and 4 bases respectively, the junction contains 21 bases. From cysteine to phenylalanine, the CDR3 is 16 amino acids long. This entry keeps only the CDR3 DNA: 48 bases, framed from base 1. Broader findings and caveats from the paper: In all four CD4+ subsets, TCRB CDR3 length was moderately but significantly shorter in type 1 diabetes patients. At VDJ recombination sites, patients with type 1 diabetes made fewer insertions and deleted more nucleotides, a pattern implying thymic rearrangement abnormalities. PCR might favor shorter templates, but patient and control samples were amplified and corrected together, so any skew would affect both groups equally. Naive, central memory and regulatory TCRB repertoires appeared to be more similar among patients than among healthy donors. Because cDNA rather than genomic DNA was sequenced, highly expressing activated cells could have been over-represented, although no difference in activation and CD3 levels was found between groups. HLA sub-analyses involved small numbers of individuals, so any influence of HLA type on TCRB rearrangement remained unresolved.

Each donor gave one peripheral blood draw, averaging around 120 mL, which was collected into heparinised tubes. Using a panel that included CD45RO, CCR7, CD25, CD127, CD95 and CD27, naive, central memory, regulatory and stem cell-like memory CD4+ T cells were sorted on a BD FACSAria II. All sorted populations exceeded 98% purity. PBMCs were isolated right away by Lymphoprep density gradient centrifugation and were stained directly, without culture. So that batch effects would be minimized, each experiment stained and sorted samples in pairs, pairing one healthy donor with one patient. Material for sequencing was naive CD4+ T cells from blood. The intended sense of this specimen's cell subset or site label: true naive CD4+ T cells. The chain joins TRBV5-4 to TRBJ2-3; the D segment could be TRBD2, given 7 matching bases. This TCR came from a woman aged 18-30 years with type 1 diabetes. The DNA sequence is as follows: TGTGCCAGCACCTTAACGGGGCGGGGGCGTCCAGATACGCAGTATTTT. The resulting protein is CASTLTGRGRPDTQYF.